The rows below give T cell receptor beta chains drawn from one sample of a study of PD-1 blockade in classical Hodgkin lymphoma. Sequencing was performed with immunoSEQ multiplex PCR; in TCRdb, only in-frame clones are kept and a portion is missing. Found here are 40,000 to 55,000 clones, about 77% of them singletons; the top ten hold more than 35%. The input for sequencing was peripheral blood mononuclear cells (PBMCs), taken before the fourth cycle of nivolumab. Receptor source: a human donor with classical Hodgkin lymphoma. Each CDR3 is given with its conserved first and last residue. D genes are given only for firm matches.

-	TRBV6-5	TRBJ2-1	CASSLNGISYNEQFF
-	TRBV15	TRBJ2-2	CATSRDSPPTGELFF
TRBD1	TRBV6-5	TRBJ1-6	CASTRSGQGYSPLHF
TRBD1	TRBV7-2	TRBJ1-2	CASSLEYLGSTGLGYTF
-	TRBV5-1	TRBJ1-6	CASSLGQGSSPLHF
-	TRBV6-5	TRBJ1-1	CASRPTGNTEAFF
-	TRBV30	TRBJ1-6	CAWSGNSPLHF
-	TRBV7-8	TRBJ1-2	CASSLVGYMITF
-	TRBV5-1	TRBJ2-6	CASSLATDWSGANVLTF
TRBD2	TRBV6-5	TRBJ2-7	CASSYRIGGAYEQYF
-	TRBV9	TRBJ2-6	CASSLRSSGANVLTF
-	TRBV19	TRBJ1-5	CASSITGYSNQPQHF
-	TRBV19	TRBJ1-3	CASTPGGNTIYF
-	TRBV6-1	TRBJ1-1	CASASNSGTEAFF
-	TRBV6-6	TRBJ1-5	CASRLSPGFRPQHF
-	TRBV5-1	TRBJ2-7	CASSLGFAVEQYF
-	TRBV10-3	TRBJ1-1	CAISPQGNTEAFF